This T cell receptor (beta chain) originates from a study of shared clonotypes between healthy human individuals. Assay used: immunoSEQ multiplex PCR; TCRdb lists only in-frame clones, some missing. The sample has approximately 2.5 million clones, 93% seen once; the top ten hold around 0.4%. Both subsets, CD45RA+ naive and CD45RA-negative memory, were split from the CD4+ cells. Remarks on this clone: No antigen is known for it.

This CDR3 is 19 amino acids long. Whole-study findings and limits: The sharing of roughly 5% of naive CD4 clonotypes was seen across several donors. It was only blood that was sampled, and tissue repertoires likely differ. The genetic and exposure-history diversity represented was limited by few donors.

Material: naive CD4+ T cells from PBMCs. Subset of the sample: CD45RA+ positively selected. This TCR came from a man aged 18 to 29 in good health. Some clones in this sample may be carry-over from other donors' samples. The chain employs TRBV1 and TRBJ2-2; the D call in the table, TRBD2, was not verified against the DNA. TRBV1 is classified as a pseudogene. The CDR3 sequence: CTSSQVYGRAGSGTGELFF. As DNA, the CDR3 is TGCACCAGCAGCCAAGTCTACGGGAGGGCCGGTTCGGGCACCGGGGAGCTGTTTTTT.